This T cell receptor beta chain was documented in a study of blood T cell repertoires in COVID-19. About the research overall: The samples span acute and convalescent COVID-19 from the United States, Italy and Spain. In each case, the material was cDNA or gDNA derived from T cells, B-cell-depleted T cells, or PBMCs.

As handled by the study authors: Nucleated cell number was recorded as an estimate derived from reference gene primer amplification. TCRdb keeps only in-frame clones here, not all; method: immunoSEQ multiplex PCR. That table is the source of V, J and clone size, and D and trimming were worked out from the DNA. The data contain 95,000 to 150,000 clones, around four fifths of them singletons. The V gene's germline CDR1 is SGDLS and CDR2 YYNGEE. CDR3 length: 15 residues. Losses at the gene ends were 2 bases for V and 3 bases for J; bases not matched to a gene: 2. The sequence was obtained from a man between 60 and 70 years old with acute or convalescent COVID-19. Sequences were obtained from peripheral blood. The gene calls are TRBV9 and TRBJ2-1; TRBD1 matches at 10 bases. The CDR3 loop is CASSVGQGVYNEQFF. CDR3 nucleotide sequence: TGTGCCAGCAGCGTCGGACAGGGGGTCTACAATGAGCAGTTCTTC.